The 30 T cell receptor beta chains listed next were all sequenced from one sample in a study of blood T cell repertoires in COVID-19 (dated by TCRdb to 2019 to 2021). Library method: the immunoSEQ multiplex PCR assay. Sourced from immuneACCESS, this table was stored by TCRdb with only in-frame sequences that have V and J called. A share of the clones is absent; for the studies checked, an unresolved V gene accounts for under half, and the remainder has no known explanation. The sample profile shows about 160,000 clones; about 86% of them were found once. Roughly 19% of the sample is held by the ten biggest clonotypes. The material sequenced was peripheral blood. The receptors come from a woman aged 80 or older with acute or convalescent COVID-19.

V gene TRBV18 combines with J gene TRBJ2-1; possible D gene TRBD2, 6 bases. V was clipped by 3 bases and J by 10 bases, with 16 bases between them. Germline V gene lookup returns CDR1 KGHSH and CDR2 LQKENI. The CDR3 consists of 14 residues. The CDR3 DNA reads TGTGCCAGCTCACCGCTCGGACTACCATCCGAGCAGTTCTTC. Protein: CASSPLGLPSEQFF.

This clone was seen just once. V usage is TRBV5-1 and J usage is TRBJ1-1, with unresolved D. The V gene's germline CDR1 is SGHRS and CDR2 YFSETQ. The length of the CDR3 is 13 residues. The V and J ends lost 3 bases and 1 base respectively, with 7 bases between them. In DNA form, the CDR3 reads TGCGCCAGCAGCTCCTGGAGGAACACTGAAGCTTTCTTT. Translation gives CASSSWRNTEAFF.

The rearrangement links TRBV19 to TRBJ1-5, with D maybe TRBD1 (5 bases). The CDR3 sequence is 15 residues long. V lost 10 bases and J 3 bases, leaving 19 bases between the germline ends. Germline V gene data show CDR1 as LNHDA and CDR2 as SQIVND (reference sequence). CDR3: CATSSGGGSNQPQHF. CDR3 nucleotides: TGTGCCACTAGCAGCGGGGGGGGATCCAATCAGCCCCAGCATTTT. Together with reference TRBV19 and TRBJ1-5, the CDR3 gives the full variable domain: DGGITQSPKYLFRKEGQNVTLSCEQNLNHDAMYWYRQDPGQGLRLIYYSQIVNDFQKGDIAEGYSVSREKKESFPLTVTSAQKNPTAFYLCATSSGGGSNQPQHFGDGTRLSIL.

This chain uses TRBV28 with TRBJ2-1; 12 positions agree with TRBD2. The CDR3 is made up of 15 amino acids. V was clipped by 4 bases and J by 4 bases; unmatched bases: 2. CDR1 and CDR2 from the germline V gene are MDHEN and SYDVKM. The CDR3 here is CASSSTSGGYNEQFF. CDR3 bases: TGTGCCAGCAGTTCGACTAGCGGGGGATACAATGAGCAGTTCTTC.

In nucleotides, the CDR3 is TGCGCCAGCAGCCAAGATTCAGGGGGCTACAATGAGCAGTTCTTC. Amino acid sequence: CASSQDSGGYNEQFF. The J gene is TRBJ2-1, the V gene TRBV4-3, with 7 bases identical to TRBD1. Germline CDR1 is LGHNA and CDR2 is YSLEER. There are 15 residues in the CDR3. V lost 0 bases, J lost 3 bases, and 2 bases stayed unmatched.

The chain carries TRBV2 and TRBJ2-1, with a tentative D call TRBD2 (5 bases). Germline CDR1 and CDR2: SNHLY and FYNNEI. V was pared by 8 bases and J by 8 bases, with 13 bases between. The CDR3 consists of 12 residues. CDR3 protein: CASSLVRHEQFF. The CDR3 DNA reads TGTGCCAGCTCACTAGTCCGGCATGAGCAGTTCTTC.

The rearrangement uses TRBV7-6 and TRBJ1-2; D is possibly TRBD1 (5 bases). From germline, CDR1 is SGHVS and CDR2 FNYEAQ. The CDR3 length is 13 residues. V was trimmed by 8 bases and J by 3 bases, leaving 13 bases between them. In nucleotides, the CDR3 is TGTGCCAGCCACGGGGCGGGGGACTATGGCTACACCTTC. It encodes CASHGAGDYGYTF.

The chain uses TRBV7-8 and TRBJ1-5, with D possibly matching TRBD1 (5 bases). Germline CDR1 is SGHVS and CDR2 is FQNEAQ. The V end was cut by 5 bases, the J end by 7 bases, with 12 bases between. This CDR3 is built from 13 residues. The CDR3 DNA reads TGTGCCAGCAGCCCCGCGGGGCAGCAGCCCCAGCATTTT. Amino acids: CASSPAGQQPQHF.

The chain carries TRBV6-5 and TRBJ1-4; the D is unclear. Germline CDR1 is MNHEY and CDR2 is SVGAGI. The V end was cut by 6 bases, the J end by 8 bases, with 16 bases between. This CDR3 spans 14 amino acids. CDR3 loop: CASRPPGGREKLFF. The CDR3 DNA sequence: TGTGCCAGCAGGCCCCCGGGAGGACGAGAAAAACTGTTTTTT.

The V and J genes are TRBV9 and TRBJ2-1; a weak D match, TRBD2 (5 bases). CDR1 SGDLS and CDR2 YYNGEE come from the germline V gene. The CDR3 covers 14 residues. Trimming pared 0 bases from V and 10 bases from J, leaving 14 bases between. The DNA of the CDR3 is TGTGCCAGCAGCGTAGCTAGCCTAGCACTCGAGCAGTTCTTC. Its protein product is CASSVASLALEQFF.

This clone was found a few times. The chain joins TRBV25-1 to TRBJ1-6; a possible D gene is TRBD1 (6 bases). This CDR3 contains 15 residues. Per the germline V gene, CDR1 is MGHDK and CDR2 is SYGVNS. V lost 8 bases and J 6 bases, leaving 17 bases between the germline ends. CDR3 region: CASHGGGTTNSPLHF. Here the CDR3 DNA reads TGTGCCAGCCACGGGGGGGGCACTACTAATTCACCCCTCCACTTT. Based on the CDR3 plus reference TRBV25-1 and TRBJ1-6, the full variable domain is EADIYQTPRYLVIGTGKKITLECSQTMGHDKMYWYQQDPGMELHLIHYSYGVNSTEKGDLSSESTVSRIRTEHFPLTLESARPSHTSQYLCASHGGGTTNSPLHFGNGTRLTVT.

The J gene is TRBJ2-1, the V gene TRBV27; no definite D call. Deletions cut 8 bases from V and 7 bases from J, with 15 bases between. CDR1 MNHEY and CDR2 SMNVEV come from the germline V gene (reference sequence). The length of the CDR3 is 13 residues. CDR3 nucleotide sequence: TGTGCCAGCCGACTGACCAGAGAAAATGAGCAGTTCTTC. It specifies CASRLTRENEQFF.

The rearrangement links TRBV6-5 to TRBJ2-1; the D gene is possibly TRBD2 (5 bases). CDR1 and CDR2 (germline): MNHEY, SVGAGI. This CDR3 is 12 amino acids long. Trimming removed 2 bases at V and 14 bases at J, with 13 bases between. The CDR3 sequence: CASSYETGMEFF. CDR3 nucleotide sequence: TGTGCCAGCAGTTACGAAACCGGGATGGAGTTCTTC.

The CDR3 bases are TGTGCCAGCAGCTTAGTCGGTAGCGGGAGTTATCCCTACGAGCAGTACTTC. Residues: CASSLVGSGSYPYEQYF. This chain links TRBV7-2 with TRBJ2-7; 9 bases align to TRBD2. Germline V CDR1 and CDR2: SGHTA, FQGNSA. J gave up 2 bases and V 1 base, and 9 bases lay outside the gene matches. The CDR3 loop spans 17 amino acids.

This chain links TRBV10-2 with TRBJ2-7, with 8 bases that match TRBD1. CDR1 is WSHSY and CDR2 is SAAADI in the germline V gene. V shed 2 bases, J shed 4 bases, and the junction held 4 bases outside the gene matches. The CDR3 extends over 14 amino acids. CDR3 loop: CASSEDRGEYEQYF. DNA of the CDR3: TGCGCCAGCAGTGAGGACAGGGGAGAGTACGAGCAGTACTTC.

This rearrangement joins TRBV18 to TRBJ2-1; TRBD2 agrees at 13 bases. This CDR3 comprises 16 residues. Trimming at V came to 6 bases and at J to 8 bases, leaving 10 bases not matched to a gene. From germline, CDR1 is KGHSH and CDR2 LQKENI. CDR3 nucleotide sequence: TGTGCCAGCTCTCTTAGACTAGCGGGAGGTGCAGATGAGCAGTTCTTC. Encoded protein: CASSLRLAGGADEQFF.

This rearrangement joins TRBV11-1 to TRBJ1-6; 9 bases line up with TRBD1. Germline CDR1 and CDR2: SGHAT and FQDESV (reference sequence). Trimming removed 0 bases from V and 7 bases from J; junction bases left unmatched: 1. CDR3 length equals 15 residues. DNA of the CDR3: TGTGCCAGCAGCTTAGCCGGGACAGGGAATTCACCCCTCCACTTT. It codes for CASSLAGTGNSPLHF.

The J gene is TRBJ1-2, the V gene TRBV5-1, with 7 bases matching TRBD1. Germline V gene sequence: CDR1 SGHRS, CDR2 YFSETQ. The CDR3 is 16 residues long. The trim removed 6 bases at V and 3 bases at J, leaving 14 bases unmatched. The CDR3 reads CASKKGRGETDYGYTF. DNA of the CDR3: TGCGCCAGCAAAAAGGGCAGGGGGGAGACGGACTATGGCTACACCTTC.

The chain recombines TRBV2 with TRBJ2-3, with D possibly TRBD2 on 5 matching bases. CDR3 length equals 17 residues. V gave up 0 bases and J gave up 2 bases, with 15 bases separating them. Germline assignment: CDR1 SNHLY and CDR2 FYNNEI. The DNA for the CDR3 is TGTGCCAGCAGTGAAGCGCTTCGCGGGTTCAACACAGATACGCAGTATTTT. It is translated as CASSEALRGFNTDTQYF.

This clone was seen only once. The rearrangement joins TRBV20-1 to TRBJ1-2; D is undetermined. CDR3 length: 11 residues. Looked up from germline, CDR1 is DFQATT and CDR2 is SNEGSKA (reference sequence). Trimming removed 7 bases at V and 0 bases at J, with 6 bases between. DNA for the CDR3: TGCAGTGGAGGCTCTAACTATGGCTACACCTTC. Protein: CSGGSNYGYTF.

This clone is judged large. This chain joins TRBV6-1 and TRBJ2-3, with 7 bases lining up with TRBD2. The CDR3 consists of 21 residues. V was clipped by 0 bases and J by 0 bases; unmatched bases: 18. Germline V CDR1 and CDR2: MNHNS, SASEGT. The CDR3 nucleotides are TGTGCCAGCAGTGAAGCGCTTCCCAGCGGGAAATACCCAGAAAGCACAGATACGCAGTATTTT. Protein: CASSEALPSGKYPESTDTQYF.

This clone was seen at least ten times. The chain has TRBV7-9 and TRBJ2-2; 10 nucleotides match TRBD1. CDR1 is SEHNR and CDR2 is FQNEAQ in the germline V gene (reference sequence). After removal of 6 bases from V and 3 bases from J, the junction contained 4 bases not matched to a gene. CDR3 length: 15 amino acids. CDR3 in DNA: TGTGCCAGCAGACCGGGACAGGGGTACACCGGGGAGCTGTTTTTT. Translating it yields CASRPGQGYTGELFF.

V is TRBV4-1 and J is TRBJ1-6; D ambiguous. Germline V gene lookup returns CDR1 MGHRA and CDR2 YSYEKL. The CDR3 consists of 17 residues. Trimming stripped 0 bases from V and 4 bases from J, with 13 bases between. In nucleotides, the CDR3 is TGCGCCAGCAGCCAAGACGGCGGAGGGTTTTATAATTCACCCCTCCACTTT. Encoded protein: CASSQDGGGFYNSPLHF.

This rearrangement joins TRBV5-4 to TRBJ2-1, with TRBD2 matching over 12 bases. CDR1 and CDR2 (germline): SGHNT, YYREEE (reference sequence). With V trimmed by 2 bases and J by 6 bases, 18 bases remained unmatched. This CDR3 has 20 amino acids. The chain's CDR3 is CASSFLYGGRLAGDGNEQFF. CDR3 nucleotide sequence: TGTGCCAGCAGCTTCTTATATGGGGGGCGACTAGCGGGAGACGGCAATGAGCAGTTCTTC.

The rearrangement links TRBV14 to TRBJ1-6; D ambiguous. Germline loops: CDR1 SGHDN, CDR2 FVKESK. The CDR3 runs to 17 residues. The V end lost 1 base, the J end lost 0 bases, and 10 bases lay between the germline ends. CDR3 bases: TGTGCCAGCAGCCAAGGCGAGGGTTTCTCCTATAATTCACCCCTCCACTTT. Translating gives CASSQGEGFSYNSPLHF.

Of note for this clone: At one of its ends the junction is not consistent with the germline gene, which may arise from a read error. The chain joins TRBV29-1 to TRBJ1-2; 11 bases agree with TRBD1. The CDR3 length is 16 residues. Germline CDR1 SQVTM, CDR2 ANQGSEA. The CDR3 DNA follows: TGCAGCGTTGGGGGACAGGGGGTCACCGCTAATTATGGCTACACCTTC. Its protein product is CSVGGQGVTANYGYTF.

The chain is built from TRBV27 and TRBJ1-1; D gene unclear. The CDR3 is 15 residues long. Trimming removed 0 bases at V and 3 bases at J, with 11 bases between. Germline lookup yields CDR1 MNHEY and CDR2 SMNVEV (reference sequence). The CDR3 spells CASSLSFVVDTEAFF. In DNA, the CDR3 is TGTGCCAGCAGTTTATCGTTCGTTGTTGACACTGAAGCTTTCTTT.

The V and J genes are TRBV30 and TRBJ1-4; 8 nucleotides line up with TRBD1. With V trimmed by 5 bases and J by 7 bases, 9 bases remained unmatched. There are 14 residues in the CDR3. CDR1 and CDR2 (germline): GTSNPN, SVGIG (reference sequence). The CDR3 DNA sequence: TGTGCCTGGGCTGGACAGGGCGGGGGTGAAAAACTGTTTTTT. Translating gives CAWAGQGGGEKLFF.

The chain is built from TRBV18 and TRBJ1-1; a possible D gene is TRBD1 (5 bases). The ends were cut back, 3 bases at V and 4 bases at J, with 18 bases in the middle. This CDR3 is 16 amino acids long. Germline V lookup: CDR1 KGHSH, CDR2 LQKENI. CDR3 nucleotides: TGTGCCAGCTCACCCGGGCAGGGAGGGTTGGGCACTGAAGCTTTCTTT. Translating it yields CASSPGQGGLGTEAFF.

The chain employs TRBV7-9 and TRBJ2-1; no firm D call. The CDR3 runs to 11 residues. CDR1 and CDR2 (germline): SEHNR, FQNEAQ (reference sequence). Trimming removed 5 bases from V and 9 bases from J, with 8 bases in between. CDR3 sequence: CASSQLLEQFF. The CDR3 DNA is TGTGCCAGCAGCCAACTACTTGAGCAGTTCTTC. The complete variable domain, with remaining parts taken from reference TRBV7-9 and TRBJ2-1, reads DTGVSQNPRHKITKRGQNVTFRCDPISEHNRLYWYRQTLGQGPEFLTYFQNEAQLEKSRLLSDRFSAERPKGSFSTLEIQRTEQGDSAMYLCASSQLLEQFFGPGTRLTVL.